A single sample is the source of the 25 T cell receptor beta chains below, sequenced in a study of blood T cells in healthy people across ages. A sample-barcoded 5' primer and a J-beta primer mix were used in a second PCR of about 6 to 11 cycles. Via MiXCR, TCRdb re-called the 5' RACE reads, giving one row per CDR3 protein. The sample contains 800,000 or so distinct CDR3 sequences, around 68% of which appear only once. Sequencing was performed on blood. These receptors originate from a man aged 25-40 years in good health.

V is TRBV6-5 and J is TRBJ2-3, with D possibly matching TRBD2 (6 bases). CDR3 length: 14 amino acids. The germline V and J ends were trimmed by 6 bases and 2 bases, with 12 bases remaining between them. Germline V gene lookup returns CDR1 MNHEY and CDR2 SVGAGI. CDR3 in DNA: TGTGCCAGCAGCACGGGGGTTGACACAGATACGCAGTATTTT. It yields the protein CASSTGVDTDTQYF.

The gene calls are TRBV10-3 and TRBJ1-2; 7 nucleotides match TRBD1. J lost 2 bases, V lost 0 bases, and 0 bases had no gene match. Germline values: CDR1 ENHRY, CDR2 SYGVKD. The CDR3 loop spans 14 amino acids. In DNA form, the CDR3 reads TGTGCCATCAGTGAGTCGACAGGGAACTATGGCTACACCTTC. Its translation is CAISESTGNYGYTF.

The sample holds a few counts of this clonotype. This chain connects TRBV7-2 to TRBJ2-5; 10 nucleotides align to TRBD2. This CDR3 spans 18 amino acids. Germline V CDR1 and CDR2: SGHTA, FQGNSA. The ends lost 3 bases at V and 4 bases at J; junction bases unmatched: 14. CDR3 protein: CASSFSSGAGGHGETQYF. Written as DNA, the CDR3 is TGTGCCAGCAGCTTTTCCTCGGGAGCGGGGGGGCATGGAGAGACCCAGTACTTC.

The chain recombines TRBV27 with TRBJ2-7, with 10 bases aligning to TRBD1. Germline V gene lookup returns CDR1 MNHEY and CDR2 SMNVEV (reference sequence). There are 15 residues in the CDR3. V lost 7 bases, J lost 2 bases, and 8 bases stayed unmatched. The CDR3 DNA is TGTGCCAGCAACCCGGGACAGGGGCTCCCCTACGAGCAGTACTTC. Translated, it gives CASNPGQGLPYEQYF.

This clonotype is a singleton in its sample. The V and J genes are TRBV6-5 and TRBJ2-1; TRBD1 agrees at 7 bases. The V gene's germline CDR1 is MNHEY and CDR2 SVGAGI. Trimming at V came to 0 bases and at J to 9 bases, leaving 5 bases not matched to a gene. The CDR3 covers 14 residues. The CDR3 sequence is CASSYSDRVTEQFF. Written as DNA, the CDR3 is TGTGCCAGCAGTTACTCCGACAGGGTAACTGAGCAGTTCTTC.

This chain uses TRBV4-2 with TRBJ2-3; D ambiguous. CDR1 and CDR2 from the germline V gene are LGHNA and YNFKEQ. The V gene lost 2 bases and the J gene lost 5 bases, with 8 bases spanning the gap. The CDR3 is 13 residues long. The CDR3, as DNA: TGTGCCAGCAGCCAACACCTACTAGATACGCAGTATTTT. This codes for CASSQHLLDTQYF.

This sequence joins TRBV29-1 and TRBJ2-3, with TRBD1 identical over 10 bases. Germline V CDR1 and CDR2: SQVTM, ANQGSEA. V gave up 7 bases and J gave up 4 bases; unmatched junction bases: 14. CDR3 length: 16 residues. For the CDR3, the DNA is TGCAGCGCCGGACGCCGTTGGGACAGGGGTCCAGATACGCAGTATTTT. Translation gives CSAGRRWDRGPDTQYF.

The gene calls are TRBV4-3 and TRBJ1-4, with D possibly TRBD1 on 5 matching bases. This CDR3 has 16 amino acids. CDR1 is LGHNA and CDR2 is YSLEER in the germline V gene. The V and J ends lost 4 bases and 4 bases respectively, with 16 bases between them. CDR3 coding DNA: TGCGCCAGCAGCCCGCGCGCCCAGGGATTTAATGAAAAACTGTTTTTT. As protein: CASSPRAQGFNEKLFF.

The V gene is TRBV12-3 or TRBV12-4, the J gene TRBJ2-3; no clear D gene. The CDR3 sequence is 12 residues long. The germline V and J ends were trimmed by 3 bases and 6 bases, with 7 bases remaining between them. DNA for the CDR3: TGTGCCAGCAGTTTTCAAGGGGATACGCAGTATTTT. Protein: CASSFQGDTQYF.

This clonotype was picked up one time. The chain combines TRBV12-3 or TRBV12-4 with TRBJ2-3; possibly TRBD1 or TRBD2 for D (5 bases each). This CDR3 spans 13 amino acids. The V end lost 11 bases, the J end lost 6 bases, and 18 bases lay between the germline ends. In DNA, the CDR3 is TGTGCCGGCACCGGGGCTGCACGGGATACGCAGTATTTT. It is translated as CAGTGAARDTQYF.

This chain connects TRBV7-2 to TRBJ1-2, with 8 bases fitting TRBD1. Unmatched junction bases numbered 13, after V lost 5 bases and J lost 8 bases. The CDR3 covers 15 residues. Per the germline V gene, CDR1 is SGHTA and CDR2 is FQGNSA. CDR3 in amino acids: CASSPQGVGGLGYTF. CDR3 sequence (DNA): TGTGCCAGCAGCCCACAGGGGGTTGGGGGTCTGGGCTACACCTTC.

This clonotype has only a few counts. This rearrangement joins TRBV4-2 to TRBJ2-3; unclear D gene. The germline V gene encodes CDR1 LGHNA and CDR2 YNFKEQ. Trimming shortened V by 1 base and J by 2 bases, and 4 bases separated the two germline ends. This CDR3 region has 13 residues. The CDR3 nucleotides read TGTGCCAGCAGCCAAGGGAACACAGATACGCAGTATTTT. As protein: CASSQGNTDTQYF.

The rearrangement joins TRBV7-3 to TRBJ1-2, with D possibly being TRBD1 (6 bases). Between the trimmed V and J ends, which lost 1 base and 8 bases, there was a span of 14 bases. The CDR3 consists of 14 residues. Germline V gives CDR1 SGHTA, CDR2 FQGTGA. CDR3 residues: CASSLNPEGGGYTF. In DNA, the CDR3 is TGTGCCAGCAGCTTAAATCCGGAGGGGGGAGGCTACACCTTC.

The V and J genes are TRBV2 and TRBJ2-5, with a weak D call TRBD1 (5 bases). V was pared by 3 bases and J by 5 bases, with 13 bases between. Germline CDR1 is SNHLY and CDR2 is FYNNEI. The CDR3 is 14 residues long. In DNA form, the CDR3 reads TGTGCCAGCAGTGAGCCCAGGGCGGAGGAGACCCAGTACTTC. It is translated as CASSEPRAEETQYF.

This clonotype occurred a few times. The rearrangement links TRBV5-1 to TRBJ2-1; D gene unclear. CDR3 size: 15 residues. In germline, CDR1 is SGHRS, CDR2 YFSETQ. Between the trimmed V and J ends, which lost 4 bases and 0 bases, there was a span of 11 bases. CDR3 bases: TGCGCCAGCAGCACACACCTAAGCTCCTACAATGAGCAGTTCTTC. Its protein is CASSTHLSSYNEQFF.

A few counts support this clonotype. The chain carries TRBV4-3 and TRBJ2-3, with a tentative D call TRBD1 (5 bases). Trimming stripped 1 base from V and 0 bases from J, with 11 bases between. This CDR3 contains 16 residues. Germline CDR1 reads LGHNA; CDR2 reads YSLEER. This CDR3 reads CASSQVTATSTDTQYF. The CDR3 DNA follows: TGCGCCAGCAGCCAAGTGACAGCAACTAGCACAGATACGCAGTATTTT.

The chain has TRBV25-1 and TRBJ2-5; 8 nucleotides align to TRBD2. Per germline, CDR1 MGHDK and CDR2 SYGVNS. The length of the CDR3 is 15 residues. Trimming at V came to 1 base and at J to 1 base, leaving 2 bases not matched to a gene. This chain's CDR3 is CASSEFAGGQETQYF. CDR3 nucleotide sequence: TGTGCCAGCAGTGAATTTGCGGGGGGCCAAGAGACCCAGTACTTC.

V gene TRBV9 combines with J gene TRBJ1-4; D might be TRBD1 (5 bases). The CDR3 spans 16 residues. From germline, CDR1 is SGDLS and CDR2 YYNGEE. V shed 0 bases and J shed 4 bases, with 13 bases lying between them. The CDR3 DNA is TGTGCCAGCAGCGTAGGTGGCGGGGACGGTAATGAAAAACTGTTTTTT. Translated, it gives CASSVGGGDGNEKLFF.

This sequence joins TRBV10-2 and TRBJ1-5; D not resolved. Per the germline V gene, CDR1 is WSHSY and CDR2 is SAAADI. The V end was cut by 6 bases, the J end by 2 bases, with 14 bases between. This CDR3 has 15 amino acids. The CDR3 DNA reads as TGCGCCAGCAGCCCCACGGGGATACGCAATCAGCCCCAGCATTTT. Translation gives CASSPTGIRNQPQHF.

CDR3 region: CASSHRDRITNYGYTF. In nucleotides, the CDR3 is TGCGCCAGCAGCCATAGAGACAGGATAACTAACTATGGCTACACCTTC. V is TRBV4-3 and J is TRBJ1-2, with a possible D match to TRBD1 (6 bases). Between the trimmed V and J ends, which lost 3 bases and 0 bases, there was a span of 14 bases. The CDR3 covers 16 residues. Germline CDR1 LGHNA, CDR2 YSLEER.

The genes are TRBV6-6 and TRBJ1-2; tentative D call: TRBD1 (5 bases). The CDR3 spans 15 residues. V gave up 4 bases and J gave up 1 base, with 13 bases separating them. Germline CDR1 and CDR2: MNHNY and SVGAGI (reference sequence). The CDR3: CASSSQDIFNYGYTF. The CDR3 DNA reads as TGTGCCAGCAGTTCTCAGGACATATTTAACTATGGCTACACCTTC.

The chain has TRBV12-3 or TRBV12-4 and TRBJ2-3, with 10 nucleotides matching TRBD2. V lost 7 bases, J lost 4 bases, and 8 bases stayed unmatched. The CDR3 is 15 residues long. The CDR3 protein is CASTASGGNADTQYF. In DNA, the CDR3 is TGTGCCAGCACGGCTAGCGGGGGCAACGCAGATACGCAGTATTTT.

The chain uses TRBV21-1 and TRBJ2-5; the table's D call, TRBD2, was not checked against the DNA. The end of the DNA fits TRBJ2-7 better, so the J call may be wrong. TRBV21-1 is a listed pseudogene. The CDR3 runs 14 residues. The CDR3, as DNA: TGTGCCAGCAGCCTCGGAGCGGGTTTTGCCGAGCAGTACTTC. Translating it yields CASSLGAGFAEQYF.

CDR3 nucleotide sequence: TGTGCCACCAGCAGAGATGGGGGGAACACTGAAGCTTTCTTT. Translating it yields CATSRDGGNTEAFF. The rearrangement uses TRBV15 and TRBJ1-1, with a possible D match to TRBD1 (5 bases). Germline V gives CDR1 LNHNV, CDR2 YYDKDF (reference sequence). The CDR3 consists of 14 residues. V was pared by 0 bases and J by 1 base, with 6 bases between. The variable domain in full, with the rest retrieved from reference TRBV15 and TRBJ1-1, is DAMVIQNPRYQVTQFGKPVTLSCSQTLNHNVMYWYQQKSSQAPKLLFHYYDKDFNNEADTPDNFQSRRPNTSFCFLDIRSPGLGDTAMYLCATSRDGGNTEAFFGQGTRLTVV.

The chain combines TRBV20-1 with TRBJ2-7; 9 nucleotides line up with TRBD2. V was pared by 6 bases and J by 5 bases, with 14 bases of the junction left unmatched. The length of the CDR3 is 15 residues. CDR1 DFQATT and CDR2 SNEGSKA come from the germline V gene (reference sequence). CDR3 in amino acids: CSARIAGALMNEQYF. CDR3 DNA: TGCAGTGCCCGCATAGCGGGGGCCCTCATGAACGAGCAGTACTTC.